This record covers a single T cell receptor (beta chain). Its target is not known. These data are taken from a study of CD8+ T cells in alopecia areata. Whole-study context: The investigators scored severity in treated patients by the percentage of affected scalp area. General study points: The study found that many expanded lesional clones persisted in scalp and blood during tofacitinib.

Sequencing templates came from extracted RNA that was reverse transcribed into cDNA. TCRdb's table, derived via immunoSEQ multiplex PCR, lists solely in-frame clones and lacks some. The sample records fewer than 250,000 clones, 35% to 40% being singletons. V was cut by 0 bases and J by 0 bases, with 9 bases left in between. Per the germline V gene, CDR1 is MGHRA and CDR2 is YSYEKL. CDR3 size: 17 residues. Treatment in this sample: oral pan-JAK inhibitor, 5-10 mg twice daily. This clonotype was sampled from a human donor with alopecia areata. This chain connects TRBV4-1 to TRBJ2-6; no definite D call. The sample consisted of CD4+ T cells sorted from blood, taken at week 34, from a patient treated with tofacitinib. The CDR3 sequence is CASSQDRVGSGANVLTF. The CDR3 region has the DNA TGCGCCAGCAGCCAAGATCGGGTGGGCTCTGGGGCCAACGTCCTGACTTTC.